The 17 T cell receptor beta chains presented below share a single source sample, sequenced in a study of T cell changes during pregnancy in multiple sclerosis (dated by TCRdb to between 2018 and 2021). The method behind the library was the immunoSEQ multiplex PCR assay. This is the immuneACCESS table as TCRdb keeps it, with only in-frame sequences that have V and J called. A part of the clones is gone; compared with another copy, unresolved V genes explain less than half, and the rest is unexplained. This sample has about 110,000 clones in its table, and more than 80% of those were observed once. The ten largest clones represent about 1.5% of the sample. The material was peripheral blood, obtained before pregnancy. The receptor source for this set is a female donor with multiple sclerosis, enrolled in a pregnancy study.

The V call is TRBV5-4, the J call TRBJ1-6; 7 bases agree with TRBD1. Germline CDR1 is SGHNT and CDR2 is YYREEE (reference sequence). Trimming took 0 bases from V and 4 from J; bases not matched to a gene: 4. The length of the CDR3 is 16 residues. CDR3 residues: CASSLAGTAYNSPLHF. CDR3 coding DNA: TGTGCCAGCAGCTTGGCCGGGACAGCTTATAATTCACCCCTCCACTTT.

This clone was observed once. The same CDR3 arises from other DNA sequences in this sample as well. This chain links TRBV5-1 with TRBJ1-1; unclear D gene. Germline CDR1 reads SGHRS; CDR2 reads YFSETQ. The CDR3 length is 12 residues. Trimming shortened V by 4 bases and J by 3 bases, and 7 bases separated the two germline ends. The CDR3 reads CASSPGDTEAFF. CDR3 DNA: TGCGCCAGCAGCCCGGGAGACACTGAAGCTTTCTTT. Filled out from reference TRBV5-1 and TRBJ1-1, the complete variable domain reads KAGVTQTPRYLIKTRGQQVTLSCSPISGHRSVSWYQQTPGQGLQFLFEYFSETQRNKGNFPGRFSGRQFSNSRSEMNVSTLELGDSALYLCASSPGDTEAFFGQGTRLTVV.

CDR3 sequence reads: CASIVGAMNTEAFF. The DNA of the CDR3 is TGTGCCAGCATCGTGGGGGCCATGAACACTGAAGCTTTCTTT. The chain links TRBV28 to TRBJ1-1, with D possibly matching TRBD1 (6 bases). CDR1 is MDHEN and CDR2 is SYDVKM in the germline V gene. This CDR3 is built from 14 residues. V gave up 7 bases and J gave up 0 bases, with 12 bases separating them.

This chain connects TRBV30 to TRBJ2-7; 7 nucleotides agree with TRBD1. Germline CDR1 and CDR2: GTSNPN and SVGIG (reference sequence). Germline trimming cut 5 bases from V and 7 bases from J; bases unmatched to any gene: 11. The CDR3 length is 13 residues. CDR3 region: CAWQRQGPGEQYF. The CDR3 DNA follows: TGTGCCTGGCAAAGACAGGGTCCGGGAGAGCAGTACTTC. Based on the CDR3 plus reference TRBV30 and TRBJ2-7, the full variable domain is SQTIHQWPATLVQPVGSPLSLECTVEGTSNPNLYWYRQAAGRGLQLLFYSVGIGQISSEVPQNLSASRPQDRQFILSSKKLLLSDSGFYLCAWQRQGPGEQYFGPGTRLTVT.

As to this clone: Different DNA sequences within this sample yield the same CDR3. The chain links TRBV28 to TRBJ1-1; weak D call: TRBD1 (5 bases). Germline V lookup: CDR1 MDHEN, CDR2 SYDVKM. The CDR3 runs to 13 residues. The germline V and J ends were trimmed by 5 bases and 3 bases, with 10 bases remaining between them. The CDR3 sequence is CASSPAGDTEAFF. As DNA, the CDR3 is TGTGCCAGCAGTCCGGCGGGGGACACTGAAGCTTTCTTT.

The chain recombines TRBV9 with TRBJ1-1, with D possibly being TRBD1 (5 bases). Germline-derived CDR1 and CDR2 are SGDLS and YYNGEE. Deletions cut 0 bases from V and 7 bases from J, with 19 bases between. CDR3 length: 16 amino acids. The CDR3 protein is CASSVGEGQGRVEAFF. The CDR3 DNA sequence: TGTGCCAGCAGCGTAGGGGAGGGGCAGGGACGAGTTGAAGCTTTCTTT. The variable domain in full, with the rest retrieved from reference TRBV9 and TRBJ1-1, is DSGVTQTPKHLITATGQRVTLRCSPRSGDLSVYWYQQSLDQGLQFLIQYYNGEERAKGNILERFSAQQFPDLHSELNLSSLELGDSALYFCASSVGEGQGRVEAFFGQGTRLTVV.

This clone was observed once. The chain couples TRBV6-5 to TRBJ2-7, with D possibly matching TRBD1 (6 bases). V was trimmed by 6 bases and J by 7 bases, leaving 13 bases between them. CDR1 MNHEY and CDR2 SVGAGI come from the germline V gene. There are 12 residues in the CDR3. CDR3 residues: CASRQTGYEQYF. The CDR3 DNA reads TGTGCCAGCAGGCAGACAGGCTATGAGCAGTACTTC.

The CDR3 region is CASSDRGPDGYTF. DNA for the CDR3: TGTGCCAGCAGCGACAGGGGGCCGGATGGCTACACCTTC. The chain recombines TRBV5-4 with TRBJ1-2; 10 bases map to TRBD1. The ends lost 4 bases at V and 6 bases at J; junction bases unmatched: 3. The germline CDR1 and CDR2 sequences are SGHNT and YYREEE (reference sequence). The CDR3 runs to 13 residues. The whole variable domain, remainder taken from reference TRBV5-4 and TRBJ1-2, is ETGVTQSPTHLIKTRGQQVTLRCSSQSGHNTVSWYQQALGQGPQFIFQYYREEENGRGNFPPRFSGLQFPNYSSELNVNALELDDSALYLCASSDRGPDGYTFGSGTRLTVV.

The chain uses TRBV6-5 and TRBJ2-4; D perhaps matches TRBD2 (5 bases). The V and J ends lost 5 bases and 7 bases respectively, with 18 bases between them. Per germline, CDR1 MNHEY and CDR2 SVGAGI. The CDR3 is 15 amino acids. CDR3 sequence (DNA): TGTGCCAGCAGTGCGATGAATCTGGCGGGTAACATTCAGTACTTC. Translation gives CASSAMNLAGNIQYF.

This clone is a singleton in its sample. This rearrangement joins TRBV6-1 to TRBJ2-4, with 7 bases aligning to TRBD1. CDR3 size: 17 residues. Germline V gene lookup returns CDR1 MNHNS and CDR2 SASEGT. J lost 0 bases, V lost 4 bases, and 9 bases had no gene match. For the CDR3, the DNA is TGTGCCAGCAGTGGGAAGACAGGGTCCTCAGCCAAAAACATTCAGTACTTC. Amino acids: CASSGKTGSSAKNIQYF.

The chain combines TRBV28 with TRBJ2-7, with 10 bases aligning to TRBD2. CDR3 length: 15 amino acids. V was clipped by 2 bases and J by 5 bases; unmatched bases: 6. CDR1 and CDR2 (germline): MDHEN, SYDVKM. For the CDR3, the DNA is TGTGCCAGCAGTTTACCCACTAGCGGGGTCCACGAGCAGTACTTC. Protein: CASSLPTSGVHEQYF. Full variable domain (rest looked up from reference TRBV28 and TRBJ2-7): DVKVTQSSRYLVKRTGEKVFLECVQDMDHENMFWYRQDPGLGLRLIYFSYDVKMKEKGDIPEGYSVSREKKERFSLILESASTNQTSMYLCASSLPTSGVHEQYFGPGTRLTVT.

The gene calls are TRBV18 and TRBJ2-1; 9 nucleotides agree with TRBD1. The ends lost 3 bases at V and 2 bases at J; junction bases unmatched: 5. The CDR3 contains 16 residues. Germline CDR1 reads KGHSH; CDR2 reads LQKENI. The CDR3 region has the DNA TGTGCCAGCTCACCTATACGACAGGGGGCCTACAATGAGCAGTTCTTC. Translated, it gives CASSPIRQGAYNEQFF.

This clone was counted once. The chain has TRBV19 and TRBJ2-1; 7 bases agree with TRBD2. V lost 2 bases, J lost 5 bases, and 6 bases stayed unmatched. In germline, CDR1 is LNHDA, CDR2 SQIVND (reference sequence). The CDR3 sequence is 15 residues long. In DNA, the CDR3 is TGTGCCAGTAGTATATCCGGACTAGGGCACAATGAGCAGTTCTTC. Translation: CASSISGLGHNEQFF. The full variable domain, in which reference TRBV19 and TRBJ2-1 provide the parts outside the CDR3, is DGGITQSPKYLFRKEGQNVTLSCEQNLNHDAMYWYRQDPGQGLRLIYYSQIVNDFQKGDIAEGYSVSREKKESFPLTVTSAQKNPTAFYLCASSISGLGHNEQFFGPGTRLTVL.

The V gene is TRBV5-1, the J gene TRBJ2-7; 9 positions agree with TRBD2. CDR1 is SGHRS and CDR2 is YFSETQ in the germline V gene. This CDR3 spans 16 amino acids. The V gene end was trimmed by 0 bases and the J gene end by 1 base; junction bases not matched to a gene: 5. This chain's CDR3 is CASSLVGRGGSYEQYF. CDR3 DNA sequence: TGCGCCAGCAGCTTGGTAGGGCGGGGGGGTTCCTACGAGCAGTACTTC.

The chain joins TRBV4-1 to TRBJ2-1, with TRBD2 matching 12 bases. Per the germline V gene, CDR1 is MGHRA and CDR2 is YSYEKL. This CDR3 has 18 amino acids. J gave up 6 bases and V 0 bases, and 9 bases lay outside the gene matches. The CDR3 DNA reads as TGCGCCAGCAGCCAAGATTTCGTGTCTAGCGGGAGGGCCAATGAGCAGTTCTTC. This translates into CASSQDFVSSGRANEQFF.

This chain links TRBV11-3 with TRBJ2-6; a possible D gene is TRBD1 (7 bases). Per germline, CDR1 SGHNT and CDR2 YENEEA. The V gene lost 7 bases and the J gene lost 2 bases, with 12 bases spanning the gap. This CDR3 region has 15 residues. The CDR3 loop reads CASTPGGPGANVLTF. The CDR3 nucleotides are TGTGCCAGCACCCCAGGGGGGCCTGGGGCCAACGTCCTGACTTTC.

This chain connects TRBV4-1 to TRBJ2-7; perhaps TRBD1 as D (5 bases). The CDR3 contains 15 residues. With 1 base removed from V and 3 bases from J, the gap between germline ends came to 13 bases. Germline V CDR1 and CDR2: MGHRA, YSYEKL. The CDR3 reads CASSQATVSHYEQYF. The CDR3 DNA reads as TGCGCCAGCAGCCAAGCGACAGTAAGTCACTACGAGCAGTACTTC.